This note documents a single T cell receptor (beta chain) sequence. Its antigen target is currently unknown. Base qualities are not recorded, but no much larger clone differs from it by a single base. This sample stems from a study of beta chain features in type 1 diabetes (dated by TCRdb to about 2018). With regard to the full study: Mean age, gender distribution, total cell number and subset yield did not differ between patients and healthy donors. A total of 107,917,701 sorted cells were examined across all samples, and a strong correlation was observed between cell number per subset and RNA yield. Regulatory and stem cell-like memory subsets were obtained from only 8 patients and about eight healthy donors, while naive and central memory subsets were obtained from all 30 or so donors. The study compared TCRB repertoires of sorted circulating CD4+ T cell subsets between recently diagnosed type 1 diabetes patients and matched healthy donors.

A single peripheral blood draw of 95 to 150 mL on average was collected from each donor into heparinised tubes. Naive, central memory, regulatory and stem cell-like memory CD4+ T cells were sorted on a BD FACSAria II using a panel including CD45RO, CCR7, CD25, CD127, CD95 and CD27. A purity above 95% was achieved for all sorted populations. PBMCs were isolated right away by Lymphoprep density gradient centrifugation and were stained directly, without culture. So that batch effects would be minimized, each experiment stained and sorted samples in pairs, pairing one healthy donor with one patient. The germline V gene encodes CDR1 SGDLS and CDR2 YYNGEE. Measured from the cysteine to the phenylalanine, the CDR3 is 15 residues long. Only the CDR3 DNA stays, 45 bases, in frame from base 1. Clipping removes 4 bases from V and 4 bases from J, with 8 as the unmatched junction base count. The High Capacity cDNA Reverse Transcription Kit was used to reverse transcribe all of the isolated RNA, meaning that expressed TCRB transcripts were what got sequenced. Deep immunoSEQ sequencing was applied to naive, central memory and regulatory T cell samples, giving an average of roughly 3.5 million total reads per sample. After sorted cells were lysed in RLT buffer, RNA was extracted with DNase-treated RNeasy Micro or Mini kits, with the choice depending on cell number. To prevent cross-contamination, each cell subset was processed individually, whereas patient and healthy donor samples were processed jointly. TCRB sequences were amplified from cDNA with the immunoSEQ multiplex PCR, producing 87-bp fragments spanning the CDR3 region. Amplicons were sequenced on the Illumina HiSeq platform. The study's processing was this. PCR bias was corrected computationally using synthetic template baselines, and reads within Hamming distance 2 were collapsed, with unmergeable singletons discarded. Reads were aligned to IMGT to assign V, D and J genes, CDR3 length, and insertions or deletions at six rearrangement sites. Within each subset, clonotype counts were normalized to sorted cell number, and only after that were true diversity and Gini coefficients computed with the tcR R package. The overlap coefficient, calculated on TCRB nucleotide sequences, was used to quantify repertoire sharing. TCRdb carries this immuneACCESS record with in-frame sequences only. Its versions omit some clonotypes, under half of them owing to an unresolved V gene in the studies checked, with the rest unexplained. V and J calls and clone size come straight from that table; D and trimming were deduced from the DNA. Within this sample are about 220,000 clones, with approximately 10% of them counted one time only. The top ten clonotypes cover 1% to 1.5% of the sample.

Study-level results and caveats: At VDJ recombination sites, patients with type 1 diabetes made fewer insertions and deleted more nucleotides, a pattern implying thymic rearrangement abnormalities. Only small numbers of individuals were included in the HLA sub-analyses, which left unresolved whether HLA type had any influence on TCRB rearrangement. A moderate but significant shortening of TCRB CDR3 length was observed in type 1 diabetes patients in all four CD4+ subsets. Sequencing cDNA rather than genomic DNA could over-represent highly expressing activated cells, although activation and CD3 levels did not differ between groups. Shorter templates might be favored by PCR, yet because patient and control samples were amplified and corrected together, any such skew would affect both groups equally. Naive, central memory and regulatory TCRB repertoires appeared to be more alike among patients than among healthy donors.

This clonotype originated in a young man in good health. Sequenced: central memory CD4+ T cells from blood. The rearranged segments are TRBV9 and TRBJ1-1; a stretch of 9 junction bases matches TRBD1. The CDR3 has the sequence CASSPQTGGGTEAFF. Read as DNA, the sequence is TGTGCCAGCAGCCCCCAGACAGGGGGGGGCACTGAAGCTTTCTTT. Extended through the reference TRBV9 and TRBJ1-1 proteins, this CDR3 yields the full variable domain: DSGVTQTPKHLITATGQRVTLRCSPRSGDLSVYWYQQSLDQGLQFLIQYYNGEERAKGNILERFSAQQFPDLHSELNLSSLELGDSALYFCASSPQTGGGTEAFFGQGTRLTVV.